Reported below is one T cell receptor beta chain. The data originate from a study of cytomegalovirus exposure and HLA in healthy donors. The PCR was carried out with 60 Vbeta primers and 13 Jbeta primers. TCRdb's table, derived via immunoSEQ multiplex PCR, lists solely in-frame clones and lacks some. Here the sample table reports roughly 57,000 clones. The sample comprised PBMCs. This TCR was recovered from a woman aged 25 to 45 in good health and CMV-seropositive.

The CDR3 loop reads CAWSPLAGGRETQYF. CDR3 DNA sequence: TGTGCCTGGAGTCCCCTAGCGGGGGGGAGAGAGACCCAGTACTTC. The chain combines TRBV30 with TRBJ2-5, with 12 bases lining up with TRBD2. V lost 2 bases, J lost 4 bases, and 5 bases stayed unmatched. The CDR3 is made up of 15 amino acids. The germline V gene encodes CDR1 GTSNPN and CDR2 SVGIG (reference sequence).